This TCR beta chain is drawn from a study of cytomegalovirus exposure and HLA in healthy donors (dated by TCRdb to the late 2010s). For the study in its entirety: An earlier analysis of roughly 610 of the donors reported 276 Gb of sequence data and 117 million unique TCR beta sequences obtained from about 179 million T cells. To decide whether each TCR beta V gene segment behaved as functional or pseudogenic, an earlier analysis of nearly 600 of the donors relied on high-throughput TCR beta sequencing. The study aimed to test whether signatures of past pathogen exposure could be identified by cataloging public T cell receptors. HLA typing covered class I and class II loci at four-digit resolution. A separate validation cohort of about 110 different subjects was used in addition to the approximately 670-subject first cohort. An early release covering some 640 HLA-typed donors comprised approximately 290 gigabases of sequencing data and 85 million or so unique TCR sequences. Across 398 genotyped donors of the cohort, an average of roughly 230,000 unique TCR beta nucleotide sequences per donor were sequenced, and 15% to 20% of those sequences were non-productive. In a later genetic analysis, genome-wide SNP genotypes for about three fifths of the roughly 670 donors were used, and that subset was treated as a discovery cohort. The T cell repertoires of some 670 subjects were profiled by immunosequencing and related to cytomegalovirus serostatus. Donor age, sex, ethnicity and CMV serostatus were collected together with the repertoire data. Of the approximately 400 genotyped donors, roughly 80% were placed in the genetic ancestry cluster associated with self-reported Caucasian donors. Roughly 5 DR-DQ haplotypes were handled as single units for association and clustering, since linkage in the cohort was strong. To predict cytomegalovirus infection status, the study brought together high-throughput TCR immunosequencing, statistical association of individual TCRs with disease status, and machine learning. In the later analysis, no new phenotypic data were used to find candidate immune exposures; instead, reliance was placed on TCR beta sequences and their occurrence across donors. Every discovery cohort repertoire had been produced on one sequencing platform. Typing coverage varied by locus: roughly 629-640 donors for A, B, C, DRB1 and DQB1; 522 for DQA1; 600 to 610 for DPA1; roughly 450 for DPB1. To study patterns of TCR occurrence, a later analysis re-analyzed previously published TCR beta repertoires from 650 to 750 donors and added high-resolution HLA genotyping. General study outcomes and caveats: A further reported finding was that TCR beta sequences accurately predicted the HLA-A and HLA-B alleles for most subjects in the first cohort. Because counts were too low, approximately 15 rarely observed V segments, including chromosome 9 orphons, were excluded from the earlier analysis of 500 to 700 of the donors. In a later analysis, several top co-occurrence clusters were reported to appear linked to parvovirus B19, influenza, CMV and Epstein-Barr virus. Roughly uniform sequencing depth across donors was assumed in presence/absence analyses, although this assumption may not hold. Linkage disequilibrium might explain the correlated functional status among segregating V segments, but an unknown experimental factor could not be ruled out. In a later analysis, most CMV-associated TCR beta chains were found to appear HLA-restricted, with HLA associations seemingly driven largely by CMV exposure. The classifier was reported to diagnose cytomegalovirus status with high specificity and sensitivity in both the original cohort and the validation cohort. Compared with the approximately 600-donor mean, donors in an Asian-associated ancestry cluster had fewer N-insertions in productive TCRs, according to a later genetic analysis. According to a later analysis, TCR association rates differed among HLA loci, with DRB1 alleles showing the most associated TCRs and HLA-C alleles showing the fewest. In an earlier analysis of 587 of the donors, most TCR beta V segments appeared in productive rearrangements about 87% or about 30% of the time, broadly matching IMGT annotations. Three of the identified cytomegalovirus-associated TCR beta chains were confirmed in vitro to be specific for cytomegalovirus antigens. V-gene and J-gene trimming of TCR beta chains was associated with a missense DCLRE1C variant in a later genetic analysis, and the association was replicated in an independent cohort. The authors suggested that the approach could potentially be generalized to other disease states and immunological phenotypes. The 87-base-pair reads could not distinguish some IMGT-functional V segments, including TRBV6-2 and TRBV6-3, so those segments were excluded. In this cohort, only TCR beta chains were sequenced, and detectable features were limited by the absence of alpha or paired-chain data. Most TCR sequences were observed very rarely across donors, whereas some public TCRs were present in many individuals. Immune exposure information for the cohort was limited to CMV serostatus. Because HLA typing was unavailable for some donors at each locus, only the typed subset was used in association tests. When HLA alleles, especially DR and DQ, strongly co-occurred, attributing TCR associations to individual alleles was difficult. A later analysis associated about 17,000 TCR beta sequences with specific HLA alleles at a false discovery rate of 0.05. In the study, about 150 TCR beta chains were listed as associated with cytomegalovirus. A group of highly shared sequence variants was considered likely to be a technical artifact of the sequencing pipeline. Compared with equally common non-associated chains, HLA-associated TCR beta chains in a later analysis were more clonally expanded and had lower generation probabilities.

The library was produced with the immunoSEQ multiplex PCR assay. A mixture of 60 forward primers for TCR Vbeta segments and 13 reverse primers for TCR Jbeta segments was used in the multiplex PCR. The CDR3 region of rearranged TCR beta genes was amplified from genomic DNA with a multiplex PCR assay. The Illumina HiSeq System was used to sequence the amplified TCR beta libraries as 87-base-pair reads. The authors' pipeline ran thus. A later analysis tallied around 80 million unique TCR beta chains across the approximately 670 repertoires, and approximately 12 million of those chains were shared by two or more donors. A nearest-neighbor algorithm error-corrected the raw reads and collapsed the reads into unique sequences, merging closely related sequences to remove PCR and sequencing errors. CDR3 sequences were aligned to IMGT reference sequences to assign V, D and J gene segments. For a sequence to be retained, a match of at least six nucleotides was required to both a V gene segment and a J gene segment. A rearrangement counted as productive if the CDR3 had no stop codons and remained in frame with V and J, and every other rearrangement counted as non-productive. CDR3 was defined by IMGT convention, running from the second conserved V-encoded cysteine to the conserved J-encoded phenylalanine. Sequences without an unambiguous match to a single V gene segment were excluded from the earlier analysis of about 600 of the donors. In an earlier analysis of 587 of the donors, V segments were called functional above 56.7% productive rearrangements and were called segregating when the between-donor standard deviation exceeded 5%. A statistical classification framework was developed to diagnose cytomegalovirus status using the catalog of TCR beta chain sequences. In a later analysis, TCR nucleotide sequences were compared against IMGT/GENE-DB human TR gene sequences so that V and J genes could be assigned. In a later analysis, CDR3 sequences and most-parsimonious VDJ recombination scenarios were assigned using the TCRdist pipeline. In a later analysis, each TCR beta chain was defined by its CDR3 amino acid sequence together with its V-gene family, and reads without a unique V-gene family were excluded. In a later analysis, 500 to 700 highly shared, low-generation-probability nucleotide sequences were removed to address suspected cross-contamination and a sequencing artifact. A later analysis calculated a clonal expansion index for each public chain from normalized within-repertoire ranks of inferred template counts. In a later analysis, generation probabilities were computed using a VDJ recombination model fitted to out-of-frame rearrangements, and the results were checked against IGoR. A later analysis scored TCR-TCR, TCR-HLA and TCR-CMV co-occurrence with hypergeometric tests, applying a repertoire-size bias correction to TCR pairs. A later analysis estimated false discovery rates by permuting HLA or CMV assignments 20 times. A later analysis grouped co-occurring TCRs with DBSCAN, adding TCRdist sequence similarity when clustering within HLA-allele-positive subsets. Co-occurrence clustering excluded repertoires with fewer than 30,000 or more than 120,000 public chains, plus five with anomalous nucleotide sharing. TCRdb mirrors the immuneACCESS table, restricted to in-frame sequences. Some clones are absent from its copies; in checked studies, under half trace to an unresolved V gene, and the reason for the others is unknown. V and J calls and clone size are those listed in that table; D and trimming were worked out from the DNA. A total of about 83,000 clones appear in this sample, approximately 70% of them only once. Of the sample, approximately 8.2% falls within the top ten clones.

The cohort consisted of 600 to 700 healthy bone marrow donors. Cohort members were all nominally healthy when sampled, although unrecorded immune exposures were likely present. The donor tested CMV seronegative and was one of the 352 seronegative cohort members. Each donor provided a peripheral blood sample, and peripheral blood mononuclear cells were used for TCR beta sequencing. The Qiagen DNeasy Blood Extraction Kit was used to extract genomic DNA from the blood cell samples. The germline V gene (reference sequence) yields MNHEY for CDR1 and SMNVEV for CDR2. Spanning cysteine to phenylalanine, the CDR3 consists of 14 amino acids. Of all the DNA, just the CDR3 is kept, 42 bases in frame from base 1. V is pruned by 6 bases and J by 3 bases, leaving 5 bases of the junction without a gene match. For this clone: Its antigen has not been determined. No much larger clonotype is one base removed from it; base qualities were not supplied.

The rearranged segments are TRBV27 and TRBJ2-5, and 9 bases in between align with TRBD2. The sequenced sample was PBMCs. The clonotype was recovered from a man aged 55 to 69 in good health and CMV-seronegative. The DNA sequence reads TGTGCCAGCAGGGAAGCGGGAGGAGAAGAGACCCAGTACTTC. The resulting protein is CASREAGGEETQYF.